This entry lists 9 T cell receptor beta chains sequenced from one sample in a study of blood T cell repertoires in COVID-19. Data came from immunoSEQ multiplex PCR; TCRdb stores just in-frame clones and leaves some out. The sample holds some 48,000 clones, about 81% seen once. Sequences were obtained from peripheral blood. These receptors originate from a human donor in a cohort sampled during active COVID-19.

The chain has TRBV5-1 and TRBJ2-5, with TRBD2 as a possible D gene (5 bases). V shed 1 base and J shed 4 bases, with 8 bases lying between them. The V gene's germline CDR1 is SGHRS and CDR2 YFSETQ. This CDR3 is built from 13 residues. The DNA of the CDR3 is TGCGCCAGCAGCTTGTTTGGAGGAGAGACCCAGTACTTC. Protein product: CASSLFGGETQYF.

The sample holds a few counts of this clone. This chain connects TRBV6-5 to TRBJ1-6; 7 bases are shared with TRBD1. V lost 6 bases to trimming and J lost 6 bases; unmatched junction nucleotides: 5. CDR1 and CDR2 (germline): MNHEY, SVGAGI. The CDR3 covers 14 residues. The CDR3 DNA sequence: TGTGCCAGCAGGGCAGGGACAGCTAATTCACCCCTCCACTTT. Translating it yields CASRAGTANSPLHF.

The CDR3 protein is CASSPDRSREKLFF. The CDR3 bases are TGTGCCAGCTCACCGGACAGGAGCCGCGAAAAACTGTTTTTT. The gene calls are TRBV18 and TRBJ1-4, with 7 bases identical to TRBD1. Trimming removed 3 bases from V and 8 bases from J; junction bases left unmatched: 6. This CDR3 region has 14 residues. Looked up from germline, CDR1 is KGHSH and CDR2 is LQKENI.

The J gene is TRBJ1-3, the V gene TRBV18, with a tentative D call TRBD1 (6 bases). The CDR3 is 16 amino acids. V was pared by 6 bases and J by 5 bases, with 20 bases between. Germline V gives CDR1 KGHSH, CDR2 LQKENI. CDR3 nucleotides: TGTGCCAGCTCGGAACAGGCCCCGACAGGACGAAACACCATATATTTT. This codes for CASSEQAPTGRNTIYF.

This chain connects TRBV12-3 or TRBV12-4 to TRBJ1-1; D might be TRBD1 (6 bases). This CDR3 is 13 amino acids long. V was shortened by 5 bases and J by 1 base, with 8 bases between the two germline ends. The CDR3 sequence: CASSGQTNTEAFF. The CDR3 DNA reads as TGTGCCAGCAGTGGACAGACGAACACTGAAGCTTTCTTT.

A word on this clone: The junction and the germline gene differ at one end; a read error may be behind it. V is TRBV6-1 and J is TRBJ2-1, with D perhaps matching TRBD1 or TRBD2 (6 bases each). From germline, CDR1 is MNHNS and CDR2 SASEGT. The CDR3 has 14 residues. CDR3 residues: CASGEGGRNNEQFF. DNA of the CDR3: TGTGCCAGCGGTGAAGGGGGGCGGAACAATGAGCAGTTCTTC.

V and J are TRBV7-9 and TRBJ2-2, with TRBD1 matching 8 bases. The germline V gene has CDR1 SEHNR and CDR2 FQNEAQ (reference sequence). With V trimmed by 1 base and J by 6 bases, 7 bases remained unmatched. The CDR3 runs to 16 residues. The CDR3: CASSLGQGATSGELFF. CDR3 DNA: TGTGCCAGCAGCTTAGGGCAGGGGGCTACCTCCGGGGAGCTGTTTTTT.

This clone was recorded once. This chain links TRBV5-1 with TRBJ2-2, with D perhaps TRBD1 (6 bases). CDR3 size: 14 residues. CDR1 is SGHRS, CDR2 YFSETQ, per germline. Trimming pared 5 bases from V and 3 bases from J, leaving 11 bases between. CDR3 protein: CASRTGQYTGELFF. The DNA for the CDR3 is TGCGCCAGCAGAACAGGACAGTACACCGGGGAGCTGTTTTTT.

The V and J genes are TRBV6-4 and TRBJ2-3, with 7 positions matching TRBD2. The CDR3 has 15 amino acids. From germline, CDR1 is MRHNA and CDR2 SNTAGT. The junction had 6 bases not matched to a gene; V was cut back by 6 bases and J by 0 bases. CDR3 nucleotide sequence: TGTGCCAGCAGGCCGGGGGGAACTAGCACAGATACGCAGTATTTT. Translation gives CASRPGGTSTDTQYF.